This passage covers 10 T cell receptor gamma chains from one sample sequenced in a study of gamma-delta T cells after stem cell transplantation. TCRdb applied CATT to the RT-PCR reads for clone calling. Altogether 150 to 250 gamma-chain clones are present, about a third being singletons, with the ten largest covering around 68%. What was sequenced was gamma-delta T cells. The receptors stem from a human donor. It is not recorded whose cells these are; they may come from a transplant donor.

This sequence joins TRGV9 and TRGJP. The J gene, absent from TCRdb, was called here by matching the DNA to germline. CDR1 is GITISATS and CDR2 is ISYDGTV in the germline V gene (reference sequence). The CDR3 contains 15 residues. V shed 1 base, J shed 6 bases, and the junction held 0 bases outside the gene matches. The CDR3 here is CALWEVELGKKIKVF. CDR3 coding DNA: TGTGCCTTGTGGGAGGTAGAGTTGGGCAAAAAAATCAAGGTATTT.

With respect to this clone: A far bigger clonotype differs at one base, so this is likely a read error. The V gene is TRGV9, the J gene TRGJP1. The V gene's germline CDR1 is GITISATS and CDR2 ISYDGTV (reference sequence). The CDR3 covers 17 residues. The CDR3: CALREVRGNTTGWFKIF. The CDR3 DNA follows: TGTGCCTTGCGGGAGGTGCGAGGTAATACCACTGGTTGGTTCAAGATATTT.

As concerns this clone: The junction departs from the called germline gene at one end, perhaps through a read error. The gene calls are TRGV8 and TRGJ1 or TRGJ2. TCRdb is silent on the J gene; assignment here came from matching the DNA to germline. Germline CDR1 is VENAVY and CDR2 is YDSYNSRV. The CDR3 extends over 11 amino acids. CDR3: CANWDNYKKLF. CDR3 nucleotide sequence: TGTGCCAACTGGGATAATTATAAGAAACTCTTT.

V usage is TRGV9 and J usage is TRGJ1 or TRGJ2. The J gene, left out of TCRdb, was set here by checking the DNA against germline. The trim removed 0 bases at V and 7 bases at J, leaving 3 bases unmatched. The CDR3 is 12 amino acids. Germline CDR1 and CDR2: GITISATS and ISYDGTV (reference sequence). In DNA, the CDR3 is TGTGCCTTGTGGGAGGTGAAGTATAAGAAACTCTTT. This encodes CALWEVKYKKLF.

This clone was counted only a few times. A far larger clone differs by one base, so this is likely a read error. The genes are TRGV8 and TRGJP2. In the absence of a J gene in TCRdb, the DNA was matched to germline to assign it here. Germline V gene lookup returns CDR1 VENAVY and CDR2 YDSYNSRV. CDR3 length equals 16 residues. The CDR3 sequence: CATWARSVARDWIKTF. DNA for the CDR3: TGTGCCACCTGGGCACGATCTGTGGCTCGTGACTGGATCAAGACGTTT.

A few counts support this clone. In DNA form, the CDR3 reads TGTGCCACCTGGGACGGGCGTTATAAGAAACTCTTT. This encodes CATWDGRYKKLF. The chain employs TRGV2 and TRGJ1 or TRGJ2. The J gene, missing from TCRdb, was assigned here through DNA to germline matching. CDR1 is EGSNGY, CDR2 YDSYNSKV, per germline. The CDR3 has 12 residues. The junction had 2 bases not matched to a gene; V was cut back by 0 bases and J by 6 bases.

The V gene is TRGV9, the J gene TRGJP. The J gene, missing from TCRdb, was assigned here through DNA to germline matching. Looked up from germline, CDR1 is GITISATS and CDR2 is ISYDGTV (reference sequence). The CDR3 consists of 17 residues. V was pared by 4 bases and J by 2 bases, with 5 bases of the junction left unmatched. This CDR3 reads CALWDQRQELGKKIKVF. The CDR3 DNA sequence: TGTGCCTTGTGGGATCAAAGGCAAGAGTTGGGCAAAAAAATCAAGGTATTT.

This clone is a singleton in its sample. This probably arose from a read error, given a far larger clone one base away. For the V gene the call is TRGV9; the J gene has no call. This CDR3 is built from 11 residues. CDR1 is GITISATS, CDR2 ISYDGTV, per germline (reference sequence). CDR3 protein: CALWEGTVKLF. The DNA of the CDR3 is TGTGCCTTGTGGGAGGGCACGGTCAAACTATTT.

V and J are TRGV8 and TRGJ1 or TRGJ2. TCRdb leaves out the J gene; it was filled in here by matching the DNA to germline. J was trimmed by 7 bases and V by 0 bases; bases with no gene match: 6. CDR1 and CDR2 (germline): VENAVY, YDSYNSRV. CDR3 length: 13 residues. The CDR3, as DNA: TGTGCCACCTGGGATAGGCTGGGGTATAAGAAACTCTTT. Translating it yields CATWDRLGYKKLF.

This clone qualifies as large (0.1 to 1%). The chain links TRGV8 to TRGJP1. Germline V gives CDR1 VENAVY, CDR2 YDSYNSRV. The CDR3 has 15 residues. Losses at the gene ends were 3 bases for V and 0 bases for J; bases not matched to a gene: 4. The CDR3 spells CATWDWNTTGWFKIF. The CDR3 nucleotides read TGTGCCACCTGGGATTGGAATACCACTGGTTGGTTCAAGATATTT.